This T cell receptor (beta chain) was sequenced in a study of blood T cell repertoires in COVID-19. Study background: From the United States, Italy and Spain came samples of acute and convalescent COVID-19. PBMCs, B-cell-depleted T cells, or T cells provided the cDNA or gDNA that made up the material.

Each participant's cohort was designated according to participant-reported clinical history. In the original analysis: Nucleated cell counts were estimated from reference gene primer amplification. The method was immunoSEQ multiplex PCR; TCRdb's version includes in-frame clones alone and lacks a portion of them. V and J calls and clone size come straight from that table; D and trimming were deduced from the DNA. In the table there are approximately 400,000 clones, less than 90% of which are singletons. The sequencing sample was made of PBMCs or T cells enriched from blood (not recorded which). The source is a woman in her 50s who had recovered from COVID-19.

The CDR3 DNA is TGTGCCAGCAGCTTAGTCCCAGTCCCTGGAAACACCATATATTTT. Protein product: CASSLVPVPGNTIYF. The rearrangement joins TRBV7-2 to TRBJ1-3; no firm D call. V dropped 1 base and J dropped 2 bases, with 9 bases sitting between them. CDR3 length: 15 amino acids. Per germline, CDR1 SGHTA and CDR2 FQGNSA.